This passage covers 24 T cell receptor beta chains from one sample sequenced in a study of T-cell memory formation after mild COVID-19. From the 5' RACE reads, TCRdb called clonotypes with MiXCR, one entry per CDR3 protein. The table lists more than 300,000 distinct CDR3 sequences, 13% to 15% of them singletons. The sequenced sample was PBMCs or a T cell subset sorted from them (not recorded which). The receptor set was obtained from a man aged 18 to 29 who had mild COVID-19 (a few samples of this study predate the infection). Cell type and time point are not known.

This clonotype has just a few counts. In DNA, the CDR3 is TGCAGTGTATACGGGCCGAACACTGAAGCTTTCTTT. This translates into CSVYGPNTEAFF. J is TRBJ1-1 and V is TRBV20-1; no clear D. The germline V and J ends were trimmed by 7 bases and 1 base, with 10 bases remaining between them. This CDR3 is built from 12 residues. The germline CDR1 and CDR2 sequences are DFQATT and SNEGSKA (reference sequence).

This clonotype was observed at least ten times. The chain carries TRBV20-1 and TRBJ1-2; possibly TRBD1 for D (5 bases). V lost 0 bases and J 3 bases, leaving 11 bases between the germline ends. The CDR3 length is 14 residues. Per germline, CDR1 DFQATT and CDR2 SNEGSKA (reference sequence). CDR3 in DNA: TGCAGTGCTAGAGATTACGGCAGGGACTATGGCTACACCTTC. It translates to CSARDYGRDYGYTF.

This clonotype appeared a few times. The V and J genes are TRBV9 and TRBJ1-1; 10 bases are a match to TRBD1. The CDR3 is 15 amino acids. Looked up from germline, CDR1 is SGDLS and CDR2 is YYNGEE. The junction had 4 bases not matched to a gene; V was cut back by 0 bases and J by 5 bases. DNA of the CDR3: TGTGCCAGCAGCGTAGAGGGGACAGGGGTGACTGAAGCTTTCTTT. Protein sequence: CASSVEGTGVTEAFF.

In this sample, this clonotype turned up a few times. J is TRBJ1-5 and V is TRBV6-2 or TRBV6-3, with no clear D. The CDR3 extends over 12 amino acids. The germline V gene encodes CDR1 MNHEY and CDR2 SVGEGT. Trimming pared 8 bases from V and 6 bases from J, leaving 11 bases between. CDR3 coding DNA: TGTGCCAGCGGAAGGACGGGTCAGCCCCAGCATTTT. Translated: CASGRTGQPQHF.

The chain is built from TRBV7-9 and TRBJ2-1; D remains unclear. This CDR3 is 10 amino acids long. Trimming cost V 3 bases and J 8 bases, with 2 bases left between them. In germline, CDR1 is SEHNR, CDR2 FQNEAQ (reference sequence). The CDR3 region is CASSFDEQFF. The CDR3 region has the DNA TGTGCCAGCAGCTTCGATGAGCAGTTCTTC.

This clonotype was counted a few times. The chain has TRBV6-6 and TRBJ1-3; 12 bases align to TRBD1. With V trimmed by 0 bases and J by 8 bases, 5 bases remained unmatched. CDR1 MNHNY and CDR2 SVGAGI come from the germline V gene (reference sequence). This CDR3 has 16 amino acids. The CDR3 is CASSYSGQGASDTIYF. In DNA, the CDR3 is TGTGCCAGCAGTTACTCGGGACAGGGGGCCAGTGACACCATATATTTT.

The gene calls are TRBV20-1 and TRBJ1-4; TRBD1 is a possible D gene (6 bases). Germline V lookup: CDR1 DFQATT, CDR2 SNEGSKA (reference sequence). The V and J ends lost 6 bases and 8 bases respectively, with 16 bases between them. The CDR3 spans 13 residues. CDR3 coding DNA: TGCAGTGCCAACCCAGGGGCTGGGGAAAAACTGTTTTTT. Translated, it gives CSANPGAGEKLFF.

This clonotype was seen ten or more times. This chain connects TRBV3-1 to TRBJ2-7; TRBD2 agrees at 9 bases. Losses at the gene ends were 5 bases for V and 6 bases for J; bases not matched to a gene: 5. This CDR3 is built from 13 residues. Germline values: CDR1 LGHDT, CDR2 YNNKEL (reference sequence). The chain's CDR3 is CASSFSGGLEQYF. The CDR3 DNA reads TGTGCCAGCAGCTTTAGCGGGGGACTCGAGCAGTACTTC.

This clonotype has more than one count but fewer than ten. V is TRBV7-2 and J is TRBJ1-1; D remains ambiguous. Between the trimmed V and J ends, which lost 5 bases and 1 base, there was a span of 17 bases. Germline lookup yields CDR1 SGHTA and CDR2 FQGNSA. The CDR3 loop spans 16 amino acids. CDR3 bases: TGTGCCAGCAGCCCCAGCGCGAGCAAGAGGAACACTGAAGCTTTCTTT. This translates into CASSPSASKRNTEAFF.

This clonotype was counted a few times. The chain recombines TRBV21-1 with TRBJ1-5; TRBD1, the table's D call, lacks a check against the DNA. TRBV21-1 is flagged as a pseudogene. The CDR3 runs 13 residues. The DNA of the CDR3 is TGTGCCAGCAGCAAAGGGGCCGCCGGGGCCCAGCATTTT. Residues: CASSKGAAGAQHF.

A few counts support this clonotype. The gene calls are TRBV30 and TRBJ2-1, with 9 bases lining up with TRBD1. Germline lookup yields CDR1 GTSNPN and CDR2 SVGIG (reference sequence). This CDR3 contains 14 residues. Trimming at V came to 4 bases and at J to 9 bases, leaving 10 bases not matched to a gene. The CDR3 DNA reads TGTGCCTGGACCCGGGACAGGGCATGGGCTGAGCAGTTCTTC. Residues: CAWTRDRAWAEQFF. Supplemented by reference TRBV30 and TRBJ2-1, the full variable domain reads SQTIHQWPATLVQPVGSPLSLECTVEGTSNPNLYWYRQAAGRGLQLLFYSVGIGQISSEVPQNLSASRPQDRQFILSSKKLLLSDSGFYLCAWTRDRAWAEQFFGPGTRLTVL.

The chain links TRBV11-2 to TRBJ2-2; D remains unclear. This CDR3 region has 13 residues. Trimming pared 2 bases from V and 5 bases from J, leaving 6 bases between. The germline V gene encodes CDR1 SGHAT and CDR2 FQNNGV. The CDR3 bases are TGTGCCAGCAGCTTACGGATAACCGGGGAGCTGTTTTTT. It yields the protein CASSLRITGELFF.

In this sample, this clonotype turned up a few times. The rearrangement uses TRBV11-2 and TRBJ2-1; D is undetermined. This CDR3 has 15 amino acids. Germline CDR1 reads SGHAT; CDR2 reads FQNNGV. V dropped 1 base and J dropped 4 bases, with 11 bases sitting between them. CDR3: CASSLVVSQYNEQFF. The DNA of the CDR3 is TGTGCCAGCAGCTTAGTAGTATCACAGTACAATGAGCAGTTCTTC.

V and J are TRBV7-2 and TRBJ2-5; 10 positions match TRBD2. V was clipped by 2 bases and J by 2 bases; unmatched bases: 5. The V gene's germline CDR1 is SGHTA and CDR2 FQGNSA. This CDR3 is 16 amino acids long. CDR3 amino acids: CASSLFGLAVQETQYF. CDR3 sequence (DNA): TGTGCCAGCAGCTTATTCGGACTAGCGGTTCAAGAGACCCAGTACTTC.

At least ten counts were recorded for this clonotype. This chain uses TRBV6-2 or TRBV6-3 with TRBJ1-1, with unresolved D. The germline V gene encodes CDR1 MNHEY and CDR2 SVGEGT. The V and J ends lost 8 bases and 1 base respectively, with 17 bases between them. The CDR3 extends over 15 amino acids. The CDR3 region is CASVEQSSWNTEAFF. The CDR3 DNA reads TGTGCCAGCGTTGAGCAGAGCTCATGGAACACTGAAGCTTTCTTT.

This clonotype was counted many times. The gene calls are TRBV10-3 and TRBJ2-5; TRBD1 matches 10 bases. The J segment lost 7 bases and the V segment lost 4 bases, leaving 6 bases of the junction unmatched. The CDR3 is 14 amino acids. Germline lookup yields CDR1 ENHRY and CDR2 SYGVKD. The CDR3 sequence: CAISAGTGDVTQYF. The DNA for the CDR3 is TGTGCCATCAGTGCCGGGACAGGGGACGTGACCCAGTACTTC.

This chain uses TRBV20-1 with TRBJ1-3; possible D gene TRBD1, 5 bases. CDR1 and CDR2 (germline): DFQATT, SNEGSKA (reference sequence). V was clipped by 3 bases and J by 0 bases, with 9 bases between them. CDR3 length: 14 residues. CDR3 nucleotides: TGCAGTGCTAGCCAGGGAGACTCTGGAAACACCATATATTTT. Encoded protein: CSASQGDSGNTIYF.

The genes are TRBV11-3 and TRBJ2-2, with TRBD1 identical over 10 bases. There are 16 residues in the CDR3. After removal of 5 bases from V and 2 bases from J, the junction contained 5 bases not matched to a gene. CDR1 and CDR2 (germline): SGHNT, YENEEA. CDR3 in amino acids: CASSPGTGENTGELFF. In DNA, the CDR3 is TGTGCCAGCAGCCCCGGGACAGGGGAAAACACCGGGGAGCTGTTTTTT.

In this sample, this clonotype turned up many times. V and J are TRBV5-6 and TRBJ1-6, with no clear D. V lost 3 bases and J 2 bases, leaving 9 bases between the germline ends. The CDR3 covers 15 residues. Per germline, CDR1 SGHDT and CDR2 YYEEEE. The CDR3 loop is CASSWGTPYNSPLHF. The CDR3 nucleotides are TGTGCCAGCAGCTGGGGAACCCCCTATAATTCACCCCTCCACTTT.

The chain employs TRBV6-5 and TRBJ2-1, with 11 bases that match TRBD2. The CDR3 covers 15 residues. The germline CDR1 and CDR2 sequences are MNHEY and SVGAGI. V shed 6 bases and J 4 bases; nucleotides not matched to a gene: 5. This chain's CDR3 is CASSELAGAYNEQFF. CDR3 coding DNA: TGTGCCAGCAGCGAACTAGCGGGGGCATACAATGAGCAGTTCTTC.

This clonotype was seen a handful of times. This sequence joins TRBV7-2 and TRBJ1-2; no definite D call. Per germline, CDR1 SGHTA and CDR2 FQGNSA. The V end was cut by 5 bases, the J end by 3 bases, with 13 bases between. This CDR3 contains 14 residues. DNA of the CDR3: TGTGCCAGCAGCCGAAGCAGAGCAGACTATGGCTACACCTTC. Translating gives CASSRSRADYGYTF.

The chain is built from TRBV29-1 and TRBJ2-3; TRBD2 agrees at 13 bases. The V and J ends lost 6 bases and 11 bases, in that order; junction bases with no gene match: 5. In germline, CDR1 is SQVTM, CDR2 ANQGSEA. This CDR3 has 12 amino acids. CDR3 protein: CSVNGLAGVQYF. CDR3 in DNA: TGCAGCGTAAACGGACTAGCGGGGGTGCAGTATTTT.

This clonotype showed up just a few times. In nucleotides, the CDR3 is TGTGCCAGCAGTTACTCGACATTCCTAGAGCAGTTCTTC. The encoded protein is CASSYSTFLEQFF. The chain couples TRBV6-2 or TRBV6-3 to TRBJ2-1; the D is unclear. Germline V lookup: CDR1 MNHEY, CDR2 SVGEGT. The V end was cut by 0 bases, the J end by 10 bases, with 10 bases between. The CDR3 runs to 13 residues.

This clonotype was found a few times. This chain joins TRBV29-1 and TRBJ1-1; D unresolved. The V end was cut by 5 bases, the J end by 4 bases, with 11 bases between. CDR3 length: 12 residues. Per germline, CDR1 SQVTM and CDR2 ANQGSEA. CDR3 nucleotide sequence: TGCAGCGTTATAAGATTTGCCACTGAAGCTTTCTTT. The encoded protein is CSVIRFATEAFF.